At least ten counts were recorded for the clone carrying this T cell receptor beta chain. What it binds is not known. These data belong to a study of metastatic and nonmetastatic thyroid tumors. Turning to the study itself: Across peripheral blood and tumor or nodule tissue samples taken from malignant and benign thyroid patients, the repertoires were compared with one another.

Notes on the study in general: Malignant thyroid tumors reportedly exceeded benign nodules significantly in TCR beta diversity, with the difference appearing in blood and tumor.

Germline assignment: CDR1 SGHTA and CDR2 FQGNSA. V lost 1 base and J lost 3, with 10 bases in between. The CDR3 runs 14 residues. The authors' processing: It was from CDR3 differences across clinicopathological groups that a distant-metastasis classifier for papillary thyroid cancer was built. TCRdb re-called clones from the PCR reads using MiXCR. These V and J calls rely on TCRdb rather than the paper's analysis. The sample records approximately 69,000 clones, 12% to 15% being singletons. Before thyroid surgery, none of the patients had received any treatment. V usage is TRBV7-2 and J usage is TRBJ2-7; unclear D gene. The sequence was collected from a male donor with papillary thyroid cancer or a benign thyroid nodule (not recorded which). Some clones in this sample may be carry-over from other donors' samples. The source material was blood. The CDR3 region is CASSLGAFRYEQYF. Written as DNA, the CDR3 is TGTGCCAGCAGCTTAGGGGCTTTCCGCTACGAGCAGTACTTC.